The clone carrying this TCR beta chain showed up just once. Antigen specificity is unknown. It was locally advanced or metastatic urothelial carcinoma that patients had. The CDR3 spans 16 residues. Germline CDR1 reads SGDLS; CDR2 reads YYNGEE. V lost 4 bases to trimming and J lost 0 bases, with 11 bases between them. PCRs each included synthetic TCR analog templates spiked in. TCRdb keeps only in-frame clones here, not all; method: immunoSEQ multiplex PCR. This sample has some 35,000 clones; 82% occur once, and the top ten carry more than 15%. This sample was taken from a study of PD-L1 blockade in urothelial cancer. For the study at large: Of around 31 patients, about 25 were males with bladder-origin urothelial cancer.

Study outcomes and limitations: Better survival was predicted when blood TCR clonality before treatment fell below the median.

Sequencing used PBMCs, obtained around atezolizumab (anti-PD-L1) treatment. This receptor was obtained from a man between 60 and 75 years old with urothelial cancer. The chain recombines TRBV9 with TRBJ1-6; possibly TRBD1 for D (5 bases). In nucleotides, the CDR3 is TGTGCCAGCAGCCCAGACGGGGGCTCCTATAATTCACCCCTCCACTTT. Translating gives CASSPDGGSYNSPLHF.